The 14 T cell receptor beta chains listed next were all sequenced from one sample in a study of cytomegalovirus exposure and HLA in healthy donors. 60 Vbeta and 13 Jbeta primers were used in PCR. Some clones are missing from TCRdb's copy, which holds only in-frame ones; the method was immunoSEQ multiplex PCR. With tens of thousands of clones in the sample, the ten largest clones hold about 1.9%. The sequencing sample was made of PBMCs. The receptors were gathered from a woman in her thirties or forties in good health and CMV-seropositive.

The chain employs TRBV5-8 and TRBJ2-7, with D perhaps matching TRBD2 (5 bases). Germline V CDR1 and CDR2: SGHTS, YDEGEE. The CDR3 covers 14 residues. The germline V and J ends were trimmed by 4 bases and 1 base, with 12 bases remaining between them. The CDR3 DNA reads TGTGCCAGCAGCGCCCGGGAACTATCCTACGAGCAGTACTTC. Amino acids: CASSARELSYEQYF.

This rearrangement joins TRBV5-1 to TRBJ2-2; 10 positions match TRBD2. The V gene's germline CDR1 is SGHRS and CDR2 YFSETQ. The CDR3 consists of 18 residues. V trimming: 0 bases; J trimming: 6 bases; junction bases outside the gene matches: 11. The CDR3 sequence: CASSLESSGGLKAGELFF. The CDR3 DNA sequence: TGCGCCAGCAGCTTGGAGTCTAGCGGGGGCCTAAAGGCCGGGGAGCTGTTTTTT.

The chain links TRBV9 to TRBJ2-5, with a tentative D call TRBD1 (5 bases). There are 14 residues in the CDR3. Germline CDR1 and CDR2: SGDLS and YYNGEE. Trimming cost V 6 bases and J 3 bases, with 15 bases left between them. The CDR3 bases are TGTGCCAGCAATAATGGGGCTATGGAAGAGACCCAGTACTTC. As protein: CASNNGAMEETQYF.

V gene TRBV7-9 combines with J gene TRBJ1-1, with unresolved D. V lost 2 bases to trimming and J lost 1 base, with 8 bases between them. CDR3 length: 14 residues. CDR1 is SEHNR and CDR2 is FQNEAQ in the germline V gene (reference sequence). The CDR3 nucleotides are TGTGCCAGCAGCTTACGGAGAGGGAACACTGAAGCTTTCTTT. This translates into CASSLRRGNTEAFF.

The chain is built from TRBV2 and TRBJ2-1, with 12 bases that match TRBD2. Losses at the gene ends were 3 bases for V and 6 bases for J; bases not matched to a gene: 3. Germline V gives CDR1 SNHLY, CDR2 FYNNEI. CDR3 length: 15 amino acids. The CDR3, as DNA: TGTGCCAGCAGTGAGACTAGCGGGAGTTTCAATGAGCAGTTCTTC. Translated: CASSETSGSFNEQFF.

This chain connects TRBV6-1 to TRBJ1-1; D gene ambiguous. The ends were cut back, 7 bases at V and 1 base at J, with 13 bases in the middle. The CDR3 consists of 14 residues. Germline V gene sequence: CDR1 MNHNS, CDR2 SASEGT. The CDR3 bases are TGTGCCAGCAACCGAGGGCCGGAGAACACTGAAGCTTTCTTT. Translated, it gives CASNRGPENTEAFF.

V gene TRBV27 combines with J gene TRBJ2-5; no clear D. Germline CDR1 is MNHEY and CDR2 is SMNVEV (reference sequence). V shed 4 bases and J shed 7 bases, with 10 bases lying between them. The CDR3 has 12 residues. The CDR3: CASSSPPGTQYF. Written as DNA, the CDR3 is TGTGCCAGCAGTTCCCCCCCCGGGACCCAGTACTTC.

The J gene is TRBJ2-7, the V gene TRBV5-1; maybe TRBD1 (5 bases). In germline, CDR1 is SGHRS, CDR2 YFSETQ. Deletions cut 4 bases from V and 7 bases from J, with 27 bases between. This CDR3 spans 17 amino acids. The CDR3 DNA is TGCGCCAGCAGCCCGTTGGATGGTCGCGGCAGGGTAGGAGAGCAGTACTTC. This translates into CASSPLDGRGRVGEQYF.

The chain recombines TRBV5-5 with TRBJ2-7; D possibly corresponds to TRBD1 (5 bases). Between the trimmed V and J ends, which lost 0 bases and 0 bases, there was a span of 13 bases. The CDR3 is 16 amino acids. CDR1 SGHKS and CDR2 YYEKEE come from the germline V gene (reference sequence). The CDR3 nucleotides are TGTGCCAGCAGCTTGGGGGGCTCAATAAGCTCCTACGAGCAGTACTTC. It yields the protein CASSLGGSISSYEQYF. Full variable domain (missing parts from reference TRBV5-5 and TRBJ2-7): DAGVTQSPTHLIKTRGQQVTLRCSPISGHKSVSWYQQVLGQGPQFIFQYYEKEERGRGNFPDRFSARQFPNYSSELNVNALLLGDSALYLCASSLGGSISSYEQYFGPGTRLTVT.

The chain combines TRBV30 with TRBJ2-2; possible D gene TRBD2, 6 bases. The germline V and J ends were trimmed by 3 bases and 6 bases, with 17 bases remaining between them. Germline CDR1 reads GTSNPN; CDR2 reads SVGIG (reference sequence). The CDR3 contains 15 residues. The CDR3 DNA sequence: TGTGCCTGGAGCTGGGGAGGAATCAACCCCGGGGAGCTGTTTTTT. It is translated as CAWSWGGINPGELFF.

The chain employs TRBV29-1 and TRBJ2-1, with a possible D match to TRBD1 (5 bases). Trimming shortened V by 8 bases and J by 9 bases, and 11 bases separated the two germline ends. This CDR3 comprises 10 residues. Per germline, CDR1 SQVTM and CDR2 ANQGSEA. DNA for the CDR3: TGCAGCTATACCGACAGTGAGCAGTTCTTC. It encodes CSYTDSEQFF.

The chain recombines TRBV4-3 with TRBJ2-5; D possibly corresponds to TRBD2 (5 bases). The J call may be mistaken, given a closer DNA end match to TRBJ2-7. The CDR3 runs to 15 residues. Germline CDR1 LGHNA, CDR2 YSLEER. The CDR3 nucleotides read TGCGCCAGCAGCCAAGAGGGGAGACCCGCCTACGAGCAGTACTTC. It yields the protein CASSQEGRPAYEQYF.

This chain connects TRBV28 to TRBJ1-5; D ambiguous. V was trimmed by 6 bases and J by 2 bases, leaving 23 bases between them. In germline, CDR1 is MDHEN, CDR2 SYDVKM. CDR3 length: 18 amino acids. In DNA form, the CDR3 reads TGTGCCAGCAGACCCCCGCCTGTCGAAATCTATGGCAATCAGCCCCAGCATTTT. Amino acids: CASRPPPVEIYGNQPQHF.

J is TRBJ1-5 and V is TRBV27, with no clear D. With 8 bases removed from V and 4 bases from J, the gap between germline ends came to 9 bases. The CDR3 sequence is 12 residues long. Germline CDR1 reads MNHEY; CDR2 reads SMNVEV (reference sequence). DNA of the CDR3: TGTGCCAGCGCTGGAGAGAATCAGCCCCAGCATTTT. Residues: CASAGENQPQHF.